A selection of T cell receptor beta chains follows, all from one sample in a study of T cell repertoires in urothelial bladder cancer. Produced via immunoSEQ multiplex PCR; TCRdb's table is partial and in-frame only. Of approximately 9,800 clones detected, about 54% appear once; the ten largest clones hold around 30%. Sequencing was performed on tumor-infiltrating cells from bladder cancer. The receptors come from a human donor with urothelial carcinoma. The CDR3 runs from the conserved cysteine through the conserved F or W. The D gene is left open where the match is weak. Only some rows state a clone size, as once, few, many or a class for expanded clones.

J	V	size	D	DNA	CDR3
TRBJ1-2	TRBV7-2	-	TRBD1	TGTGCCAGCAGCTATGCCGGGACAGGGATCCGGGATGGCTACACCTTC	CASSYAGTGIRDGYTF
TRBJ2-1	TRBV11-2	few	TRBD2	TGTGCCAGCAGCTATCGCACTAGCGGGGGGGCCAATGAGCAGTTCTTC	CASSYRTSGGANEQFF
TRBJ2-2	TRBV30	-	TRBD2	TGTGCCTGGTCCGTTGGCGGGGGGGCCACCGGGGAGCTGTTTTTT	CAWSVGGGATGELFF
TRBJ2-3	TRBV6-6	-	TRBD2	TGTGCCAGTGAGCGGGGGTACTCCACAGATACGCAGTATTTT	CASERGYSTDTQYF
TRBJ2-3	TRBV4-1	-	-	TGCGCCAGCAGCCAAGATTTGTGGCAGGGTACAGATACGCAGTATTTT	CASSQDLWQGTDTQYF
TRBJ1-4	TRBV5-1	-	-	TGCGCCAGCAGCTTGGATCGGGCAGAAAAACTGTTTTTT	CASSLDRAEKLFF
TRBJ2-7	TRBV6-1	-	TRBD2	TGTGCCAGCATCAATAGCGGGGTCCCCCCCTACGAGCAGTACTTC	CASINSGVPPYEQYF
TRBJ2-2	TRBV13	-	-	TGTGCCAGTGAAAGGTATTCAAGCACCGGGGAGCTGTTTTTT	CASERYSSTGELFF
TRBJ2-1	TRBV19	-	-	TGTGCCAGTAGTATAAACACGGGGGCCCCCAATGAGCAGTTCTTC	CASSINTGAPNEQFF
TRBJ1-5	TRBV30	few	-	TGTGCCTGGAGTTCGGACAGATATCAGCCCCAGCATTTT	CAWSSDRYQPQHF
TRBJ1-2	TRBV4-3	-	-	TGCGCCAGCAGCCAAAATATTGGGTTATCAAATGGCTACACCTTC	CASSQNIGLSNGYTF
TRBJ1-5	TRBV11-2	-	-	TGTGCCAGCAGCCCGGGGGAGGGGAAGGGCAATCAGCCCCAGCATTTT	CASSPGEGKGNQPQHF
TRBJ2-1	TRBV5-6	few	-	TGTGCCAGCAGCTTATCCCCGAGCGGGTACAATGAGCAGTTCTTC	CASSLSPSGYNEQFF
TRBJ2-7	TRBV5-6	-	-	TGTGCCAGCAGTTTTTCCGGGAACTCCTACGAGCAGTACTTC	CASSFSGNSYEQYF
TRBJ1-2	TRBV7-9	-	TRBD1	TGTGCCAGCAGCTTAGTTCGGACAGGGGGGTCTAGCTACACCTTC	CASSLVRTGGSSYTF
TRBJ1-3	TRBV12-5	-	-	TGTGCTAGTGGTTTGGACAGCGGAAACACCATATATTTT	CASGLDSGNTIYF
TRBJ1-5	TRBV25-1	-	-	TGTGCCAGCAGTTACGGAAACCAGCCCCAGCATTTT	CASSYGNQPQHF
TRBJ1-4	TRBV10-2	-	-	TGCGCCAGCAGTGCAACTAATGAAAAACTGTTTTTT	CASSATNEKLFF
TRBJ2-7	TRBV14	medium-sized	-	TGTGCCAGCAGCCAAGCGGGGCGGTTGAACGAGCAGTACTTC	CASSQAGRLNEQYF
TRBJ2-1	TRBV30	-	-	TGTGCCTGGAGTCGTAGCCTGGGGGCCGACAATGAGCAGTTCTTC	CAWSRSLGADNEQFF
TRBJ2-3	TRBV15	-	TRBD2	TGTGCCACCAGTTTGGGGCTAGCGGTAGTGGCAGATACGCAGTATTTT	CATSLGLAVVADTQYF
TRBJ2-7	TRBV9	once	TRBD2	TGTGCCAGCAGCGTAGCATCTAGCGGGGTGTACGAGCAGTACTTC	CASSVASSGVYEQYF
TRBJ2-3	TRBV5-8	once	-	TGTGCCAGCAGCACGGGACGCCTTGGAGATACGCAGTATTTT	CASSTGRLGDTQYF
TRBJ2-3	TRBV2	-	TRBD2	TGTGCCAGCAGTCCGTGGACTAGCCTCAGAGAGACGCAGTATTTT	CASSPWTSLRETQYF
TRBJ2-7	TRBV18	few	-	TGTGCCAGCTCACCACCGGGCGGCAGTCTCTCTGACGAGCAGTACTTC	CASSPPGGSLSDEQYF
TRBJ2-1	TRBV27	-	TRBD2	TGTGCCAGCAGTTTACTCTTCTTAGCGGGGGGGAATGAGCAGTTCTTC	CASSLLFLAGGNEQFF
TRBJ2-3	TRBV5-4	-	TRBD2	TGTGCCAGCAGCCTCGGACTAGCCGTGAATACGCAGTATTTT	CASSLGLAVNTQYF
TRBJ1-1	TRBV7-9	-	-	TGTGCCAGCAGCGGATCGGGCCCTCCGAGTGAAGCTTTCTTT	CASSGSGPPSEAFF